This T cell receptor (beta chain) is from a study of beta chain features in type 1 diabetes. The germline gives CDR1 LGHNA, CDR2 YSLEER. V was clipped by 4 bases and J by 5 bases; unmatched bases: 14. The CDR3 loop spans 17 amino acids. Study-wide results and caveats: Moderate but significant shortening of TCRB CDR3s was recorded in all four CD4+ subsets from Type 1 diabetes patients.

Sorting with CD45RO/CCR7/CD25/CD127/CD95/CD27 yielded naive, central memory, regulatory and stem-like memory CD4+ cells. Sorting produced populations that all topped 95% purity. Every bit of the isolated RNA underwent reverse transcription, so sequencing read expressed TCRB transcripts. The data were produced by immunoSEQ multiplex PCR, yet TCRdb's version contains in-frame clones alone and is incomplete. Of hundreds of thousands of clones listed, approximately 8.2% are singletons. About this clone: Its antigen is still unknown.

Sequencing was carried out using central memory CD4+ T cells from blood. V is TRBV4-3 and J is TRBJ2-1, with 7 bases aligning to TRBD2. The sequence derives from a woman between 18 and 30 years old in good health. CDR3 amino acids: CASSPRAVQRDHNEQFF. In DNA form, the CDR3 reads TGCGCCAGCAGCCCCCGAGCCGTCCAGCGGGACCACAATGAGCAGTTCTTC.